This T cell receptor beta chain appears in the sequencing data of a study of cytomegalovirus exposure and HLA in healthy donors. For the study at large: Earlier sequencing of some 190 million T cells yielded around 120 million unique TCR beta sequences. Study-wide findings and caveats: Investigators reported approximately 170 TCR beta chains as tied to cytomegalovirus. In a later analysis, TCR beta V- and J-gene trimming showed a link to a missense DCLRE1C variant.

PCR was performed using 60 Vbeta and 13 Jbeta primers. This table comes from immunoSEQ multiplex PCR, and its TCRdb copy is limited to in-frame clones, with some not included. This repertoire shows approximately 120,000 clones, under 85% found once; its top ten account for about 8.4%. As regards this clone: Its antigen is unidentified.

Unmatched junction bases numbered 3, after V lost 1 base and J lost 4 bases. The germline CDR1 and CDR2 sequences are LNHDA and SQIVND (reference sequence). The CDR3 covers 14 residues. The sequenced sample consisted of PBMCs. The source of this sequence is a man aged 40-50 years in good health and CMV-seronegative. The chain combines TRBV19 with TRBJ1-2, with 7 bases lining up with TRBD1. This chain's CDR3 is CASSIGQGAYGYTF. CDR3 nucleotide sequence: TGTGCCAGTAGTATAGGACAGGGAGCCTATGGCTACACCTTC. The variable domain in full, with the rest retrieved from reference TRBV19 and TRBJ1-2, is DGGITQSPKYLFRKEGQNVTLSCEQNLNHDAMYWYRQDPGQGLRLIYYSQIVNDFQKGDIAEGYSVSREKKESFPLTVTSAQKNPTAFYLCASSIGQGAYGYTFGSGTRLTVV.